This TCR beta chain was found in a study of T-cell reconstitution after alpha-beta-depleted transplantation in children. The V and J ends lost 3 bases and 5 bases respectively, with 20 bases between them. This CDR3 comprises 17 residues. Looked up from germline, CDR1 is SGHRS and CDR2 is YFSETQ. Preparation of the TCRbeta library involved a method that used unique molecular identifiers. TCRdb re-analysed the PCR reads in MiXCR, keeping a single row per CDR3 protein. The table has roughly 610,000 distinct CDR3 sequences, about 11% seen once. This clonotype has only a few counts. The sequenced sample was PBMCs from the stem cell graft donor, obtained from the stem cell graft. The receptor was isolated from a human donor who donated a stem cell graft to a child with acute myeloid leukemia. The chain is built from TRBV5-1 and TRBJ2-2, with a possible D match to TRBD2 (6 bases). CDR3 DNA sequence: TGCGCCAGCAGCTCGCTAGGACCTCTCGCGGGGACCGGGGAGCTGTTTTTT. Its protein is CASSSLGPLAGTGELFF.